This TCR beta chain was sequenced for a study of monozygotic twins with inflammatory bowel disease. Details on this clonotype: Its antigen is as yet unknown.

The CDR3 sequence is 15 residues long. Germline-derived CDR1 and CDR2 are DFQATT and SNEGSKA (reference sequence). Notes on the study in general: Variability may have been added to patient repertoires by differing immunosuppressive treatments. IBD-affected twins scored below their healthy co-twins in TCRbeta diversity (inverse Simpson). Telling apart the different T cell subtypes was not possible.

Blood samples of roughly 2.5 ml were drawn from every donor. TCRdb re-called the 5' RACE reads and gives one entry per CDR3 protein, without DNA. In total, the table holds around 450,000 distinct CDR3 sequences. The rearrangement joins TRBV20-1 to TRBJ2-2; the TRBD1 assignment by TCRdb is unverifiable without DNA. This clonotype originated in a human donor with ulcerative colitis or Crohn's disease, or a healthy co-twin of an affected twin (not recorded which). The sample taken for sequencing was blood. The CDR3 protein is CSARQGVFSTEELFF.